The next 29 T cell receptor beta chains were all read from a single sample in a study of cytomegalovirus exposure and HLA in healthy donors. In the PCR, 60 Vbeta and 13 Jbeta primers were used. Only in-frame clones appear in the TCRdb table, and some are missing; sequencing was by immunoSEQ multiplex PCR. This table holds some 29,000 clones, 44% found once. The sequencing sample was made of PBMCs. Receptors were obtained from a woman aged 45-60 years in good health and CMV-seronegative.

The table lists this clone with a count of one. This chain connects TRBV7-8 to TRBJ2-1, with TRBD2 matching 16 bases. Germline CDR1 SGHVS, CDR2 FQNEAQ. V dropped 3 bases and J dropped 1; count of bases not matched to a gene: 9. This CDR3 has 20 amino acids. The CDR3 sequence is CASSFPGTSGRAGSYNEQFF. As DNA, the CDR3 is TGTGCCAGCAGCTTCCCCGGGACTAGCGGGAGGGCCGGATCCTACAATGAGCAGTTCTTC.

The gene calls are TRBV27 and TRBJ2-5; 7 bases map to TRBD2. The J call may be in error: the DNA end matches TRBJ2-7 better. The CDR3 is made up of 15 amino acids. Germline CDR1 is MNHEY and CDR2 is SMNVEV (reference sequence). The CDR3 spells CASSLGGGSTYEQYF. The CDR3 DNA is TGTGCCAGCAGTTTAGGGGGAGGGTCAACCTACGAGCAGTACTTC.

This chain uses TRBV5-4 with TRBJ2-2; TRBD2 aligns across 7 bases. Germline-derived CDR1 and CDR2 are SGHNT and YYREEE (reference sequence). This CDR3 has 17 amino acids. The trim removed 5 bases at V and 2 bases at J, leaving 12 bases unmatched. The DNA for the CDR3 is TGTGCCAGCAGGGGTCCGGGGCTAGCGGACAACACCGGGGAGCTGTTTTTT. This encodes CASRGPGLADNTGELFF.

In its sample, this clone was seen a few times. J is TRBJ2-3 and V is TRBV5-1, with TRBD2 as a possible D gene (6 bases). Trimming cost V 0 bases and J 2 bases, with 13 bases left between them. The CDR3 consists of 16 residues. Germline CDR1 SGHRS, CDR2 YFSETQ. The CDR3 here is CASSLEAGPSTDTQYF. CDR3 bases: TGCGCCAGCAGCTTGGAGGCGGGACCCTCCACAGATACGCAGTATTTT.

V usage is TRBV27 and J usage is TRBJ2-3, with D possibly TRBD1 on 5 matching bases. Germline values: CDR1 MNHEY, CDR2 SMNVEV (reference sequence). There are 16 residues in the CDR3. The ends were cut back, 5 bases at V and 6 bases at J, with 21 bases in the middle. CDR3 in amino acids: CASSTQVLVIRDTQYF. The CDR3, as DNA: TGTGCCAGCAGTACACAGGTCCTTGTGATCCGGGATACGCAGTATTTT.

The chain couples TRBV7-9 to TRBJ1-1, with 10 bases that match TRBD1. CDR1 and CDR2 from the germline V gene are SEHNR and FQNEAQ (reference sequence). V lost 1 base and J lost 5; bases outside the gene matches: 4. CDR3 length: 15 residues. CDR3 nucleotide sequence: TGTGCCAGCAGCTTAGAACGACAGGGGGCGACTGAAGCTTTCTTT. This encodes CASSLERQGATEAFF.

The genes are TRBV19 and TRBJ1-6, with D possibly TRBD1 on 5 matching bases. Trimming left V 3 bases short and J 4 bases short, with 13 bases between. The length of the CDR3 is 16 residues. In germline, CDR1 is LNHDA, CDR2 SQIVND (reference sequence). The DNA of the CDR3 is TGTGCCAGTAGTATGGGGTCGACAGATTATAATTCACCCCTCCACTTT. This translates into CASSMGSTDYNSPLHF. The whole variable domain, remainder taken from reference TRBV19 and TRBJ1-6, is DGGITQSPKYLFRKEGQNVTLSCEQNLNHDAMYWYRQDPGQGLRLIYYSQIVNDFQKGDIAEGYSVSREKKESFPLTVTSAQKNPTAFYLCASSMGSTDYNSPLHFGNGTRLTVT.

This clone was found a few times. The chain is built from TRBV18 and TRBJ2-7; perhaps TRBD1 as D (5 bases). The CDR3 has 15 amino acids. CDR1 is KGHSH, CDR2 LQKENI, per germline. Trimming removed 2 bases from V and 2 bases from J, with 13 bases in between. CDR3 protein: CASSPNGRVAYEQYF. CDR3 nucleotides: TGTGCCAGCTCACCAAATGGCAGGGTGGCCTACGAGCAGTACTTC.

This chain joins TRBV14 and TRBJ1-2; possible D gene TRBD1, 5 bases. Germline V CDR1 and CDR2: SGHDN, FVKESK. This CDR3 region has 14 residues. Trimming shortened V by 2 bases and J by 2 bases, and 9 bases separated the two germline ends. In nucleotides, the CDR3 is TGTGCCAGCAGCCAACTGGGGCGGAACTATGGCTACACCTTC. Encoded protein: CASSQLGRNYGYTF.

The rearrangement uses TRBV28 and TRBJ1-2; no reliable D call. Germline-derived CDR1 and CDR2 are MDHEN and SYDVKM. The CDR3 is 13 residues long. The V end was cut by 2 bases, the J end by 4 bases, with 8 bases between. This CDR3 reads CASSLRSSYGYTF. DNA of the CDR3: TGTGCCAGCAGTTTACGTTCTTCCTATGGCTACACCTTC.

This clone was seen more than once but under ten times. This rearrangement joins TRBV2 to TRBJ2-3; 7 bases align to TRBD1. The germline V gene has CDR1 SNHLY and CDR2 FYNNEI. V gave up 6 bases and J gave up 6 bases; unmatched junction bases: 3. The CDR3 extends over 12 amino acids. The CDR3 loop is CASRGQFDTQYF. The DNA for the CDR3 is TGTGCCAGCAGGGGACAGTTTGATACGCAGTATTTT.

This rearrangement joins TRBV6-1 to TRBJ2-4, with D possibly TRBD1 on 5 matching bases. This CDR3 is 12 amino acids long. The V end lost 6 bases, the J end lost 8 bases, and 11 bases lay between the germline ends. Germline-derived CDR1 and CDR2 are MNHNS and SASEGT. The chain's CDR3 is CASRPVGDIQYF. As DNA, the CDR3 is TGTGCCAGCAGGCCCGTAGGGGACATTCAGTACTTC.

V and J are TRBV7-9 and TRBJ2-3; 13 nucleotides match TRBD2. From germline, CDR1 is SEHNR and CDR2 FQNEAQ (reference sequence). The CDR3 spans 16 residues. J was trimmed by 9 bases and V by 5 bases; bases with no gene match: 11. As DNA, the CDR3 is TGTGCCAGCAGCGCGACTAGCGGGGGGTTAGGGGCAACGCAGTATTTT. Protein product: CASSATSGGLGATQYF.

CDR3 region: CASSSGQWNTEAFF. For the CDR3, the DNA is TGTGCCAGCTCATCGGGACAATGGAACACTGAAGCTTTCTTT. The rearrangement uses TRBV18 and TRBJ1-1; perhaps TRBD1 as D (6 bases). V shed 5 bases and J shed 1 base, with 11 bases lying between them. Per the germline V gene, CDR1 is KGHSH and CDR2 is LQKENI. CDR3 size: 14 residues.

This clone showed up just a few times. V is TRBV29-1 and J is TRBJ1-4, with 8 bases aligning to TRBD1. Per the germline V gene, CDR1 is SQVTM and CDR2 is ANQGSEA. The CDR3 runs 15 residues. J lost 4 bases, V lost 5 bases, and 9 bases had no gene match. Written as DNA, the CDR3 is TGCAGCGTTACCGAGACAGGGGCCCTTAATGAAAAACTGTTTTTT. This encodes CSVTETGALNEKLFF. Together with reference TRBV29-1 and TRBJ1-4, the CDR3 gives the full variable domain: SAVISQKPSRDICQRGTSLTIQCQVDSQVTMMFWYRQQPGQSLTLIATANQGSEATYESGFVIDKFPISRPNLTFSTLTVSNMSPEDSSIYLCSVTETGALNEKLFFGSGTQLSVL.

This clone was seen more than once but under ten times. The rearrangement uses TRBV6-1 and TRBJ2-3; tentatively, D is TRBD2 (6 bases). There are 14 residues in the CDR3. The germline V and J ends were trimmed by 7 bases and 5 bases, with 16 bases remaining between them. Germline lookup yields CDR1 MNHNS and CDR2 SASEGT. The CDR3 DNA reads TGTGCCAGCACAGCGGGCGGGGTGGGAGATACGCAGTATTTT. Protein sequence: CASTAGGVGDTQYF.

This clone was counted a few times. V is TRBV6-6 and J is TRBJ1-1; TRBD1 matches at 8 bases. The J segment lost 4 bases and the V segment lost 4 bases, leaving 2 bases of the junction unmatched. The length of the CDR3 is 13 residues. Germline CDR1 MNHNY, CDR2 SVGAGI (reference sequence). The CDR3 coding sequence is TGTGCCAGCAGTTCTACAGGGGGCACTGAAGCTTTCTTT. Residues: CASSSTGGTEAFF.

The chain links TRBV29-1 to TRBJ1-1; tentative D call: TRBD1 (6 bases). In germline, CDR1 is SQVTM, CDR2 ANQGSEA. V lost 7 bases, J lost 4 bases, and 13 bases lay in between. The CDR3 covers 12 residues. The CDR3 sequence is CSALGGGTEAFF. CDR3 nucleotides: TGCAGCGCCCTGGGAGGGGGCACTGAAGCTTTCTTT.

This chain uses TRBV11-3 with TRBJ2-3; TRBD2 matches 7 bases. The V segment lost 5 bases and the J segment 10 bases; nucleotides outside the gene matches: 12. The CDR3 is 14 residues long. Germline CDR1 reads SGHNT; CDR2 reads YENEEA. This chain's CDR3 is CASSRGGAGSPQYF. CDR3 nucleotide sequence: TGTGCCAGCAGCCGCGGGGGAGCCGGGTCCCCGCAGTATTTT.

The chain joins TRBV30 to TRBJ2-5; the D gene is possibly TRBD1 (8 bases). Germline CDR1 and CDR2: GTSNPN and SVGIG (reference sequence). The V gene lost 3 bases and the J gene lost 5 bases, with 16 bases spanning the gap. The CDR3 loop spans 14 amino acids. In DNA, the CDR3 is TGTGCCTGGAGGAGACAGGGGCGGGGGGAGACCCAGTACTTC. This sequence encodes CAWRRQGRGETQYF.

This clone was counted once. This chain connects TRBV5-6 to TRBJ2-2, with 9 bases matching TRBD1. Looked up from germline, CDR1 is SGHDT and CDR2 is YYEEEE. The CDR3 length is 15 residues. V lost 2 bases to trimming and J lost 5 bases; unmatched junction nucleotides: 4. The DNA for the CDR3 is TGTGCCAGCAGCTTCGACAGGGGGATTACCGGGGAGCTGTTTTTT. This sequence encodes CASSFDRGITGELFF.

The chain combines TRBV6-1 with TRBJ2-2; a possible D gene is TRBD1 (5 bases). CDR1 and CDR2 (germline): MNHNS, SASEGT. The CDR3 covers 15 residues. V was cut by 1 base and J by 5 bases, with 11 bases left in between. CDR3 nucleotide sequence: TGTGCCAGCAGTGAAGTGGGGCGGTCGACCGGGGAGCTGTTTTTT. Translated: CASSEVGRSTGELFF.

The chain uses TRBV7-9 and TRBJ1-1; D is undetermined. V lost 5 bases and J lost 4, with 14 bases in between. Germline V CDR1 and CDR2: SEHNR, FQNEAQ (reference sequence). The CDR3 runs 14 residues. The CDR3 spells CASSLGMASTEAFF. The CDR3 DNA sequence: TGTGCCAGCAGCCTAGGTATGGCCAGCACTGAAGCTTTCTTT. Filled out from reference TRBV7-9 and TRBJ1-1, the complete variable domain reads DTGVSQNPRHKITKRGQNVTFRCDPISEHNRLYWYRQTLGQGPEFLTYFQNEAQLEKSRLLSDRFSAERPKGSFSTLEIQRTEQGDSAMYLCASSLGMASTEAFFGQGTRLTVV.

As for this clone: The sample has other DNA sequences that encode this CDR3 too. The rearrangement joins TRBV6-5 to TRBJ1-1; TRBD1 matches at 9 bases. The CDR3 contains 16 residues. V lost 0 bases to trimming and J lost 3 bases; unmatched junction nucleotides: 5. In germline, CDR1 is MNHEY, CDR2 SVGAGI. CDR3 sequence: CASSYSAGQGYTEAFF. The DNA of the CDR3 is TGTGCCAGCAGTTACTCAGCGGGACAGGGATACACTGAAGCTTTCTTT.

There are a few counts of this clone. The chain joins TRBV6-1 to TRBJ2-3; 7 bases map to TRBD1. Losses at the gene ends were 7 bases for V and 6 bases for J; bases not matched to a gene: 13. CDR1 and CDR2 (germline): MNHNS, SASEGT. This CDR3 comprises 15 residues. DNA for the CDR3: TGTGCCAGCACCAAAACAGGGGCCACTCAGGATACGCAGTATTTT. Protein product: CASTKTGATQDTQYF.

The genes are TRBV7-3 and TRBJ2-3, with 9 bases identical to TRBD1. This CDR3 is built from 15 residues. The J segment lost 4 bases and the V segment lost 4 bases, leaving 6 bases of the junction unmatched. Germline values: CDR1 SGHTA, CDR2 FQGTGA. The CDR3 bases are TGTGCCAGCAGCTCAACACAGGGGGCCGCAGATACGCAGTATTTT. Its translation: CASSSTQGAADTQYF. The full variable domain, in which reference TRBV7-3 and TRBJ2-3 provide the parts outside the CDR3, is GAGVSQTPSNKVTEKGKYVELRCDPISGHTALYWYRQSLGQGPEFLIYFQGTGAADDSGLPNDRFFAVRPEGSVSTLKIQRTERGDSAVYLCASSSTQGAADTQYFGPGTRLTVL.

CDR3 nucleotides: TGTGCCAGCAGCTTGGATGGCAGCTACGAGCAGTACTTC. It codes for CASSLDGSYEQYF. The rearrangement joins TRBV5-4 to TRBJ2-7; D remains ambiguous. Deletions cut 0 bases from V and 3 bases from J, with 7 bases between. This CDR3 has 13 amino acids. The V gene's germline CDR1 is SGHNT and CDR2 YYREEE (reference sequence).

This clone occurred a few times. The rearrangement uses TRBV5-8 and TRBJ1-4; D is ambiguous. The CDR3 contains 16 residues. With 2 bases removed from V and 8 bases from J, the gap between germline ends came to 19 bases. In germline, CDR1 is SGHTS, CDR2 YDEGEE. CDR3 nucleotides: TGTGCCAGCAGCTTTGGGCAGCTCCTCGCCCCAGAAAAACTGTTTTTT. Translation gives CASSFGQLLAPEKLFF.

Comment on this clone: Within the sample, other DNA sequences also encode this same CDR3. The CDR3 nucleotides read TGTGCCATCAGTGATCGGACTAGTGGGGGGGCATACAATGAGCAGTTCTTC. Translating gives CAISDRTSGGAYNEQFF. The chain links TRBV10-3 to TRBJ2-1; the D gene is possibly TRBD2 (7 bases). CDR3 size: 17 residues. V was pared by 3 bases and J by 4 bases, with 19 bases between. The germline V gene encodes CDR1 ENHRY and CDR2 SYGVKD.